The sequence of this T cell receptor (beta chain) was determined in a study of blood T cell repertoires in COVID-19. Study summary: COVID-19 samples from acute and convalescent phases originated in the United States, Italy and Spain.

The CDR3 has 15 residues. Looked up from germline, CDR1 is KGHSH and CDR2 is LQKENI. V lost 5 bases and J 0 bases, leaving 14 bases between the germline ends. This table comes from immunoSEQ multiplex PCR, and its TCRdb copy is limited to in-frame clones, with some not included. The sample lists just under 65,000 clones; more than 60% were seen once. The source is a human donor in a cohort sampled during active COVID-19. V usage is TRBV18 and J usage is TRBJ2-7, with a possible D match to TRBD1 (6 bases). The source material was peripheral blood. The CDR3 reads CASSSTRQDSYEQYF. In DNA form, the CDR3 reads TGTGCCAGCTCATCTACCCGACAGGACTCCTACGAGCAGTACTTC.